Given below is one T cell receptor beta chain in context. This specimen comes from a study of human T cells and chemical hapten exposure. The time point was: patch test 2, 6 weeks after DPC sensitization. Treatment denoted: therapeutic diphenylcyclopropenone sensitization with weekly scalp DPC. Germline values: CDR1 LNHNV, CDR2 YYDKDF (reference sequence). The length of the CDR3 is 15 residues. After removal of 0 bases from V and 7 bases from J, the junction contained 6 bases not matched to a gene. TCRdb ran MiXCR on the RACE reads and lists one entry per CDR3 protein. The sample has under 75,000 distinct CDR3 sequences; about 8% are singletons.

Source: whole blood, taken in connection with sensitization to the hapten diphenylcyclopropenone (DPC). The V gene is TRBV15, the J gene TRBJ2-1; 7 bases are a match to TRBD1. The receptor comes from a woman in her fifties or sixties with alopecia areata. Some clones in this sample may be carry-over from other donors' samples. CDR3 in amino acids: CATSRDQEGANEQFF. The CDR3 region has the DNA TGTGCCACCAGCAGAGATCAAGAGGGGGCGAATGAGCAGTTCTTC.